This passage covers 25 T cell receptor beta chains from one sample sequenced in a study of human T cells and chemical hapten exposure. Via MiXCR, TCRdb re-called the RACE reads, giving one row per CDR3 protein. The sample has about 52,000 distinct CDR3 sequences; 8.5% to 10% are singletons. Time point defined: pre-sensitization, week 0. As to treatment: therapeutic diphenylcyclopropenone sensitization with weekly scalp DPC. It was from unfractionated whole blood that total RNA was extracted. Source: whole blood, taken in connection with sensitization to the hapten diphenylcyclopropenone (DPC). Receptors were obtained from a woman in her thirties with alopecia areata. Some clones in this sample may be carry-over from other donors' samples.

V usage is TRBV24-1 and J usage is TRBJ2-1; 11 nucleotides line up with TRBD2. The CDR3 consists of 15 residues. J was trimmed by 10 bases and V by 0 bases; bases with no gene match: 4. CDR1 and CDR2 (germline): KGHDR, SFDVKD. The CDR3 is CATSDLTSGGYEQFF. CDR3 nucleotides: TGTGCCACCAGTGATTTGACTAGCGGGGGTTACGAGCAGTTCTTC.

DNA for the CDR3: TGTGCCAGCAGCCCGGACGTCCCCCAAGGGGCCCTCCACTTT. Residues: CASSPDVPQGALHF. The chain recombines TRBV7-9 with TRBJ1-6; possible D gene TRBD1, 5 bases. CDR3 length: 14 amino acids. The germline V gene has CDR1 SEHNR and CDR2 FQNEAQ (reference sequence). The ends were cut back, 5 bases at V and 14 bases at J, with 19 bases in the middle.

In its sample, this clonotype was seen a few times. This chain links TRBV12-3 or TRBV12-4 with TRBJ1-1; 8 nucleotides line up with TRBD1. V lost 7 bases and J lost 1; bases outside the gene matches: 8. The CDR3 runs 15 residues. The CDR3 sequence is CASILRQGTNTEAFF. Written as DNA, the CDR3 is TGTGCCAGCATCCTAAGACAGGGGACGAACACTGAAGCTTTCTTT.

A few counts support this clonotype. V gene TRBV29-1 combines with J gene TRBJ1-2, with D possibly being TRBD1 (6 bases). Germline V CDR1 and CDR2: SQVTM, ANQGSEA. Trimming cost V 7 bases and J 3 bases, with 18 bases left between them. CDR3 length: 14 amino acids. The CDR3 loop is CSAQGFQSYYGYTF. DNA for the CDR3: TGCAGCGCACAGGGTTTTCAGAGCTACTATGGCTACACCTTC.

This clonotype came up a few times. The J gene is TRBJ2-3, the V gene TRBV4-3; 10 nucleotides line up with TRBD1. This CDR3 contains 16 residues. CDR1 is LGHNA, CDR2 YSLEER, per germline. V lost 0 bases, J lost 4 bases, and 4 bases stayed unmatched. As DNA, the CDR3 is TGCGCCAGCAGCCAAGATCCGGGACAGGGGTCAGATACGCAGTATTTT. This encodes CASSQDPGQGSDTQYF.

This clonotype occurred many times. The V and J genes are TRBV29-1 and TRBJ2-3; D is ambiguous. Germline loops: CDR1 SQVTM, CDR2 ANQGSEA. The germline V and J ends were trimmed by 8 bases and 0 bases, with 6 bases remaining between them. This CDR3 region has 11 residues. The CDR3 DNA sequence: TGCAGCATATTGAGCACAGATACGCAGTATTTT. Its protein product is CSILSTDTQYF.

The chain employs TRBV9 and TRBJ1-1, with unresolved D. There are 13 residues in the CDR3. Trimming left V 0 bases short and J 0 bases short, with 3 bases between. Germline-derived CDR1 and CDR2 are SGDLS and YYNGEE. The CDR3 reads CASSVAMNTEAFF. The DNA for the CDR3 is TGTGCCAGCAGCGTAGCGATGAACACTGAAGCTTTCTTT.

This clonotype was observed a handful of times. This sequence joins TRBV29-1 and TRBJ2-3; D might be TRBD1 (6 bases). Deletions cut 7 bases from V and 6 bases from J, with 14 bases between. CDR3 length: 12 amino acids. Per germline, CDR1 SQVTM and CDR2 ANQGSEA. CDR3 in DNA: TGCAGCGACCGGGACAACCGCGATACGCAGTATTTT. Translation gives CSDRDNRDTQYF.

This clonotype was counted many times. The chain recombines TRBV7-2 with TRBJ1-4; 8 positions agree with TRBD1. The CDR3 spans 14 residues. After removal of 7 bases from V and 0 bases from J, the junction contained 1 base not matched to a gene. Per the germline V gene, CDR1 is SGHTA and CDR2 is FQGNSA. CDR3: CASKTGATNEKLFF. The CDR3 coding sequence is TGTGCCAGCAAGACAGGGGCAACTAATGAAAAACTGTTTTTT.

V gene TRBV7-2 combines with J gene TRBJ2-6, with D maybe TRBD1 (8 bases). The germline V and J ends were trimmed by 4 bases and 0 bases, with 19 bases remaining between them. This CDR3 has 19 residues. CDR1 SGHTA and CDR2 FQGNSA come from the germline V gene. CDR3 sequence: CASSSDTGGDLSGANVLTF. The CDR3 DNA reads as TGTGCCAGCAGCTCCGATACAGGGGGGGATCTCTCTGGGGCCAACGTCCTGACTTTC.

The sample holds many counts of this clonotype. The rearrangement joins TRBV30 to TRBJ2-7; D unresolved. The V end was cut by 5 bases, the J end by 13 bases, with 15 bases between. Germline loops: CDR1 GTSNPN, CDR2 SVGIG (reference sequence). The CDR3 contains 10 residues. This chain's CDR3 is CAWERRETYF. The CDR3 DNA reads TGTGCCTGGGAACGACGCGAAACTTACTTC.

The chain couples TRBV30 to TRBJ2-4; TRBD2 is a possible D gene (5 bases). CDR1 is GTSNPN and CDR2 is SVGIG in the germline V gene (reference sequence). Trimming left V 7 bases short and J 7 bases short, with 14 bases between. This CDR3 is built from 12 residues. CDR3 sequence: CASSGSMNIQYF. CDR3 DNA sequence: TGTGCCTCATCGGGGTCGATGAACATTCAGTACTTC.

The rearrangement links TRBV5-1 to TRBJ1-4; D is ambiguous. The CDR3 sequence is 18 residues long. Germline-derived CDR1 and CDR2 are SGHRS and YFSETQ. V was pared by 2 bases and J by 0 bases, with 17 bases between. The CDR3 is CASSLQTGVLATNEKLFF. The CDR3 nucleotides read TGCGCCAGCAGCTTACAGACGGGTGTATTAGCAACTAATGAAAAACTGTTTTTT.

The chain uses TRBV7-9 and TRBJ2-3; D is perhaps TRBD2 (6 bases). The CDR3 loop spans 14 amino acids. Trimming left V 7 bases short and J 2 bases short, with 13 bases between. Germline CDR1 SEHNR, CDR2 FQNEAQ (reference sequence). Here the CDR3 DNA reads TGTGCCAGCACCCCGGAGGGGCTCACAGATACGCAGTATTTT. Translated: CASTPEGLTDTQYF.

This clonotype was seen repeatedly, ten times or more. V and J are TRBV6-1 and TRBJ2-3; TRBD1 agrees at 10 bases. Unmatched junction bases numbered 13, after V lost 7 bases and J lost 3 bases. This CDR3 comprises 17 residues. The germline CDR1 and CDR2 sequences are MNHNS and SASEGT. This chain's CDR3 is CASTLNRRQGATDTQYF. The DNA for the CDR3 is TGTGCCAGCACCTTGAATCGGAGACAGGGGGCAACAGATACGCAGTATTTT.

In its sample, this clonotype was seen many times. The rearrangement joins TRBV5-1 to TRBJ1-1; D is unresolved. This CDR3 spans 13 amino acids. Trimming removed 2 bases from V and 2 bases from J, with 7 bases in between. The germline V gene has CDR1 SGHRS and CDR2 YFSETQ. CDR3 DNA: TGCGCCAGCAGCTTTGGAGGTAACACTGAAGCTTTCTTT. It translates to CASSFGGNTEAFF. Based on the CDR3 plus reference TRBV5-1 and TRBJ1-1, the full variable domain is KAGVTQTPRYLIKTRGQQVTLSCSPISGHRSVSWYQQTPGQGLQFLFEYFSETQRNKGNFPGRFSGRQFSNSRSEMNVSTLELGDSALYLCASSFGGNTEAFFGQGTRLTVV.

This clonotype has a handful of counts. This sequence joins TRBV5-1 and TRBJ1-1; no clear D. This CDR3 region has 16 residues. CDR1 is SGHRS, CDR2 YFSETQ, per germline. Trimming left V 4 bases short and J 5 bases short, with 21 bases between. The CDR3 coding sequence is TGCGCCAGCAGCCCCCAGGTGGGCAGCCGACGGACTGAAGCTTTCTTT. Its protein product is CASSPQVGSRRTEAFF. Using reference TRBV5-1 and TRBJ1-1 for the parts outside the CDR3, the full variable domain is KAGVTQTPRYLIKTRGQQVTLSCSPISGHRSVSWYQQTPGQGLQFLFEYFSETQRNKGNFPGRFSGRQFSNSRSEMNVSTLELGDSALYLCASSPQVGSRRTEAFFGQGTRLTVV.

The chain employs TRBV29-1 and TRBJ2-3; D gene uncertain. The CDR3 totals 13 residues. The germline V gene has CDR1 SQVTM and CDR2 ANQGSEA. V was cut by 1 base and J by 2 bases, with 7 bases left in between. CDR3 sequence reads: CSVEAIVTDTQYF. The DNA of the CDR3 is TGCAGCGTTGAAGCGATAGTCACAGATACGCAGTATTTT.

In this sample, this clonotype turned up a few times. The CDR3 DNA reads as TGTGCCAGCAAAGGGGCGAGAGGGGCCAACGTCCTGACTTTC. Amino acid sequence: CASKGARGANVLTF. The chain couples TRBV27 to TRBJ2-6, with D possibly TRBD1 on 5 matching bases. This CDR3 comprises 14 residues. Trimming shortened V by 7 bases and J by 4 bases, and 11 bases separated the two germline ends. Germline V gives CDR1 MNHEY, CDR2 SMNVEV (reference sequence).

This clonotype was counted a few times. The chain recombines TRBV21-1 with TRBJ2-7; the table calls TRBD1, which could not be checked here. TRBV21-1 constitutes a pseudogene. The CDR3 covers 19 residues. The chain's CDR3 is CASSNRDRGVLGPNYEQYF. The CDR3, as DNA: TGTGCCAGCAGCAACCGGGACAGGGGGGTACTAGGACCGAACTACGAGCAGTACTTC.

The chain uses TRBV6-2 or TRBV6-3 and TRBJ2-2; possibly TRBD1 for D (6 bases). CDR1 MNHEY and CDR2 SVGEGT come from the germline V gene. CDR3 length: 15 residues. V was trimmed by 2 bases and J by 5 bases, leaving 12 bases between them. CDR3 sequence: CASSYGTRRTGELFF. CDR3 DNA: TGTGCCAGCAGTTACGGGACAAGGAGGACCGGGGAGCTGTTTTTT.

The table lists this clonotype with many counts. The genes are TRBV5-1 and TRBJ2-7; a weak D match, TRBD2 (5 bases). The CDR3 is 15 amino acids. V was trimmed by 4 bases and J by 5 bases, leaving 19 bases between them. CDR1 SGHRS and CDR2 YFSETQ come from the germline V gene. For the CDR3, the DNA is TGCGCCAGCAGCCCACCCGAGGGTTGGATCAACGAGCAGTACTTC. Its translation is CASSPPEGWINEQYF.

The table lists this clonotype with many counts. CDR3 region: CSARPAPDYGYTF. The CDR3 DNA follows: TGCAGTGCTCGCCCGGCCCCTGACTATGGCTACACCTTC. The chain is built from TRBV20-1 and TRBJ1-2; no firm D call. This CDR3 is built from 13 residues. V was clipped by 5 bases and J by 3 bases, with 13 bases between them. The germline V gene has CDR1 DFQATT and CDR2 SNEGSKA (reference sequence).

In this sample, this clonotype turned up many times. The chain employs TRBV2 and TRBJ1-1; the match to TRBD1 covers 8 bases. This CDR3 contains 14 residues. The germline gives CDR1 SNHLY, CDR2 FYNNEI. J lost 5 bases, V lost 7 bases, and 9 bases had no gene match. The DNA of the CDR3 is TGTGCCAGCATCAGGTCAGGGGGCAAGACTGAAGCTTTCTTT. Residues: CASIRSGGKTEAFF.

This clonotype has ten or more counts. The chain is built from TRBV20-1 and TRBJ2-6; D is uncertain. CDR1 is DFQATT, CDR2 SNEGSKA, per germline (reference sequence). V lost 2 bases and J 2 bases, leaving 7 bases between the germline ends. There are 14 residues in the CDR3. The chain's CDR3 is CSARPLPGANVLTF. The CDR3 DNA sequence: TGCAGTGCTAGACCACTCCCTGGGGCCAACGTCCTGACTTTC.